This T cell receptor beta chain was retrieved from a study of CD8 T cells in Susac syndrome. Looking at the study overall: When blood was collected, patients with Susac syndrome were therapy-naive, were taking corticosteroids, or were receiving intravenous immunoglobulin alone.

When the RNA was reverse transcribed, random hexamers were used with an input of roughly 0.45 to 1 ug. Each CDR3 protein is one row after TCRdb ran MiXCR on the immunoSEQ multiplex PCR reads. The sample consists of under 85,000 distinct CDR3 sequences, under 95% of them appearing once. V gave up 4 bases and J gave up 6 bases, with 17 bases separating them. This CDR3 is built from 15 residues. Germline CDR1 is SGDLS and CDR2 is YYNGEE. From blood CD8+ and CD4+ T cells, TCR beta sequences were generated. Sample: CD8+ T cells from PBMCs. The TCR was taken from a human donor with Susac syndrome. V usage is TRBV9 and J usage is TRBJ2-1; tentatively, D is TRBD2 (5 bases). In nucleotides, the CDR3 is TGTGCCAGCAGCATCCCCATGGGCGGGTCCAATGAGCAGTTCTTC. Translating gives CASSIPMGGSNEQFF.